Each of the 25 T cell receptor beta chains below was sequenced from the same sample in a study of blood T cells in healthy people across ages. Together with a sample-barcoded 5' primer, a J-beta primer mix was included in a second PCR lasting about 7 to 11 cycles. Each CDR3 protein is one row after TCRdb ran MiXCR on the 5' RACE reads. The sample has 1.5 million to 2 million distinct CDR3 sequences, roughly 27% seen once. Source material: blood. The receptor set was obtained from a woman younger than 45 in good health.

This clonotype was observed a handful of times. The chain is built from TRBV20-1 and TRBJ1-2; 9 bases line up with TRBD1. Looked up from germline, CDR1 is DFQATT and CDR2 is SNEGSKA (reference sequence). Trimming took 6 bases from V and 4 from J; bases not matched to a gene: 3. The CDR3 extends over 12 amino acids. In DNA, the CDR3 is TGCAGTGCAGAACAGGGGGCCTATGGCTACACCTTC. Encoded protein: CSAEQGAYGYTF.

In DNA form, the CDR3 reads TGCGCCAGCAGCCAAGTGGGGCAGGGGGGAATATACGAGCAGTTCTTC. This encodes CASSQVGQGGIYEQFF. V usage is TRBV4-1 and J usage is TRBJ2-1, with TRBD1 as a possible D gene (7 bases). The length of the CDR3 is 16 residues. Trimming stripped 1 base from V and 10 bases from J, with 20 bases between. Germline loops: CDR1 MGHRA, CDR2 YSYEKL.

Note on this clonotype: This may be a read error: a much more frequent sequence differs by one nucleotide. Here the CDR3 DNA reads TGTGCCTGCAGCACCGGACAGGGTAGCACTGAAGCTTTCTTT. It encodes CACSTGQGSTEAFF. This chain uses TRBV12-3 or TRBV12-4 with TRBJ1-1, with 8 bases aligning to TRBD1. The CDR3 has 14 amino acids.

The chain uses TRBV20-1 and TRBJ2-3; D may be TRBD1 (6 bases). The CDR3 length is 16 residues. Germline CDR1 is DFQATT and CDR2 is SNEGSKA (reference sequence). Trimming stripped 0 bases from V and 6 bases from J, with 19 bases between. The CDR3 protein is CSARDIRTADTDTQYF. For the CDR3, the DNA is TGCAGTGCTAGAGATATTAGGACAGCCGACACGGATACGCAGTATTTT.

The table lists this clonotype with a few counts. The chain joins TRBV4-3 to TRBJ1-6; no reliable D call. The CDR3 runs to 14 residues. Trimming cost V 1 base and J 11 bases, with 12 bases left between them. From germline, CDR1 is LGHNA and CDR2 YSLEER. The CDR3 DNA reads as TGCGCCAGCAGCCAAGTAGCGGAGAATACACCCCTCCACTTT. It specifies CASSQVAENTPLHF.

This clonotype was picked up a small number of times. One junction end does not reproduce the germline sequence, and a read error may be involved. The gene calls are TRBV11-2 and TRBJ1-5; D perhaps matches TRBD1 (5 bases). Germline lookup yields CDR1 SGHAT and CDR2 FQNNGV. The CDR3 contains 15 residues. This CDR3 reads CVSSLARGPKDPQHF. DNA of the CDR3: TGTGTCAGCAGCTTAGCCCGGGGACCCAAAGATCCCCAGCATTTT.

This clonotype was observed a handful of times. The CDR3 reads CASRPSPPYEQYF. CDR3 DNA sequence: TGTGCCAGCAGACCCTCCCCCCCCTACGAGCAGTACTTC. The V gene is TRBV2, the J gene TRBJ2-7; no clear D gene. Germline lookup yields CDR1 SNHLY and CDR2 FYNNEI. There are 13 residues in the CDR3. Trimming removed 6 bases at V and 2 bases at J, with 11 bases between. The whole variable domain, filled in from reference TRBV2 and TRBJ2-7, reads EPEVTQTPSHQVTQMGQEVILRCVPISNHLYFYWYRQILGQKVEFLVSFYNNEISEKSEIFDDQFSVERPDGSNFTLKIRSTKLEDSAMYFCASRPSPPYEQYFGPGTRLTVT.

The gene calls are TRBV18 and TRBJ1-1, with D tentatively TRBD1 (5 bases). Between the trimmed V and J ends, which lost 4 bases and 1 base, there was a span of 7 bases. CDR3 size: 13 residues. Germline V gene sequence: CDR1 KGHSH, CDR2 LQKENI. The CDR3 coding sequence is TGTGCCAGCTCACGGGACCAGAACACTGAAGCTTTCTTT. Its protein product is CASSRDQNTEAFF.

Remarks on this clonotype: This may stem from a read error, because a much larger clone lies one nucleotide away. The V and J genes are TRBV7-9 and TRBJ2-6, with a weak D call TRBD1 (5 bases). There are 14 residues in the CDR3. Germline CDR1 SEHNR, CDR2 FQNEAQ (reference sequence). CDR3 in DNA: TGTGCCAGTGGCCGGCGGTCTGGGGCCAACGTCCGGACTTTC. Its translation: CASGRRSGANVRTF.

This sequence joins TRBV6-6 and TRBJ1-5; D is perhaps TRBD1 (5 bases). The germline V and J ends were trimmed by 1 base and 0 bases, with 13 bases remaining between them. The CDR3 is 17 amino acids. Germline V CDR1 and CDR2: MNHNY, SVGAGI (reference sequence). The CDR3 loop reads CASSYFGDRYSNQPQHF. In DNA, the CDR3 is TGTGCCAGCAGTTACTTTGGAGACAGATATAGCAATCAGCCCCAGCATTTT.

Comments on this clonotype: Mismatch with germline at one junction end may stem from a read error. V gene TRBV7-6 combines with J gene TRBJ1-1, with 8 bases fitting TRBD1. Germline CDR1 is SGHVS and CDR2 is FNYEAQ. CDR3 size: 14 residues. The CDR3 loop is CTSSLGQGGTEAFF. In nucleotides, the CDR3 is TGTACCAGCAGCCTAGGACAGGGAGGTACTGAAGCTTTCTTT.

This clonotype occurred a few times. CDR3 sequence: CATSGYSNQPQHF. For the CDR3, the DNA is TGTGCCACCAGTGGATATAGCAATCAGCCCCAGCATTTT. This chain uses TRBV24-1 with TRBJ1-5; D call uncertain. The V end lost 5 bases, the J end lost 0 bases, and 4 bases lay between the germline ends. The length of the CDR3 is 13 residues. Germline CDR1 is KGHDR and CDR2 is SFDVKD.

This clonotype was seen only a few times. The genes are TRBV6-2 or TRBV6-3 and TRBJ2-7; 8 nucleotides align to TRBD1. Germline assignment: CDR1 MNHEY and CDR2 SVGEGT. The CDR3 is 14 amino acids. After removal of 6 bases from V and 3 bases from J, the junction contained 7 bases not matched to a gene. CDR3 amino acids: CASSDRGLVYEQYF. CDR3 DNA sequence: TGTGCCAGCAGCGACAGGGGCCTCGTCTACGAGCAGTACTTC.

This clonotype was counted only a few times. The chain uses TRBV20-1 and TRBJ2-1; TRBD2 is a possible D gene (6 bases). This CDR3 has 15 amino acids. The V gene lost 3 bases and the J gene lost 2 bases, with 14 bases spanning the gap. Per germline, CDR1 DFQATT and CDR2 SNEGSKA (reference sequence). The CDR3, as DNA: TGCAGTGCTAGTCCGGAGGGTGGCCCCTACAATGAGCAGTTCTTC. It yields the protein CSASPEGGPYNEQFF.

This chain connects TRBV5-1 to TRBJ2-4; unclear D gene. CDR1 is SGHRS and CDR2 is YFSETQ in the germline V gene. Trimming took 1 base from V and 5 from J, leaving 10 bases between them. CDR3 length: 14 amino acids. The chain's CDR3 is CASSLNTAENIQYF. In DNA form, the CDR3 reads TGCGCCAGCAGCTTGAATACAGCAGAAAACATTCAGTACTTC.

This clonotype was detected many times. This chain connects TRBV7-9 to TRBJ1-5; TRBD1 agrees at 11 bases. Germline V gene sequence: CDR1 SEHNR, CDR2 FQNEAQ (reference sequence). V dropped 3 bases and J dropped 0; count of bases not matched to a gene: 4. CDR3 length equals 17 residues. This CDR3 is CASSLGQGDYSNQPQHF. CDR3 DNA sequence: TGTGCCAGCAGCTTGGGACAGGGGGATTATAGCAATCAGCCCCAGCATTTT. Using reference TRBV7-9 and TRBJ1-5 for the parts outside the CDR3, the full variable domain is DTGVSQNPRHKITKRGQNVTFRCDPISEHNRLYWYRQTLGQGPEFLTYFQNEAQLEKSRLLSDRFSAERPKGSFSTLEIQRTEQGDSAMYLCASSLGQGDYSNQPQHFGDGTRLSIL.

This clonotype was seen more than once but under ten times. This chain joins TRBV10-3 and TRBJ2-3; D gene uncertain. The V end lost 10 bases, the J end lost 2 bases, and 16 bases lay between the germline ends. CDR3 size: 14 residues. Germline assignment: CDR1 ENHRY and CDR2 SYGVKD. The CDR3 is CANPRRQITDTQYF. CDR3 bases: TGTGCCAACCCCCGGCGCCAGATCACAGATACGCAGTATTTT.

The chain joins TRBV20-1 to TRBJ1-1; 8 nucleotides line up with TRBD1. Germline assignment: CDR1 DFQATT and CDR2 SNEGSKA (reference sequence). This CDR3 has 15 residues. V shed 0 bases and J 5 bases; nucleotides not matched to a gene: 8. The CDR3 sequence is CSARDQGASRTEAFF. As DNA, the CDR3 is TGCAGTGCTAGAGATCAGGGGGCGAGTAGGACTGAAGCTTTCTTT.

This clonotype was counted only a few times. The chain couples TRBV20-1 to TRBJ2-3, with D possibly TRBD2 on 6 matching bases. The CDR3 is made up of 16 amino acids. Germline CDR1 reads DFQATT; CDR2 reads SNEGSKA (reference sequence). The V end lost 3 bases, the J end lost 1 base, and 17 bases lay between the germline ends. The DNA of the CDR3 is TGCAGTGCTAGGGATAGTAATAGACTAGGCACAGATACGCAGTATTTT. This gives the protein CSARDSNRLGTDTQYF.

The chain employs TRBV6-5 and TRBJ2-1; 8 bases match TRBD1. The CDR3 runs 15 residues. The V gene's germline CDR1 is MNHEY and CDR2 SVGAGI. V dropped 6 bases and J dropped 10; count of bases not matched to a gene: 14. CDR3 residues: CASREDRGNFGEQFF. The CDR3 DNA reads TGTGCCAGCAGGGAAGACAGGGGAAACTTCGGGGAGCAGTTCTTC.

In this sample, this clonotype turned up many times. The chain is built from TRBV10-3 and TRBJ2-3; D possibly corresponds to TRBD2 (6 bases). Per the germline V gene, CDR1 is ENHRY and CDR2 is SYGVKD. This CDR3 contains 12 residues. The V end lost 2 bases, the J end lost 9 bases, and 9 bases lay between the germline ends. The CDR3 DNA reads TGTGCCATCAGTGAGCCGGGGGAAACGCAGTATTTT. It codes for CAISEPGETQYF.

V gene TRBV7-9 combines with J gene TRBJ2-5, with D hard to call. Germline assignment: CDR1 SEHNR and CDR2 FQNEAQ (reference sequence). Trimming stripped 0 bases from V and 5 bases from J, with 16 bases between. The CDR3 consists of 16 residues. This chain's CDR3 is CASSLASTATGETQYF. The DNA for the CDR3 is TGTGCCAGCAGCTTAGCTTCGACGGCGACCGGGGAGACCCAGTACTTC.

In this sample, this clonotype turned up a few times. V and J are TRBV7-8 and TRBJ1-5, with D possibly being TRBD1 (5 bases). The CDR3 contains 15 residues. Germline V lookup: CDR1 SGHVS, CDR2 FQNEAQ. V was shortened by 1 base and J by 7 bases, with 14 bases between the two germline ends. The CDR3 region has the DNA TGTGCCAGCAGCTTAGAACACAGGCGGGACCAGCCCCAGCATTTT. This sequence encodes CASSLEHRRDQPQHF.

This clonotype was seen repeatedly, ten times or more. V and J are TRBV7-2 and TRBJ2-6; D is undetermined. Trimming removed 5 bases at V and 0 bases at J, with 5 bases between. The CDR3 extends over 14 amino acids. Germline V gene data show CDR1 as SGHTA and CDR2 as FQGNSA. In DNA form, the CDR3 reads TGTGCCAGCAGCACCAACTCTGGGGCCAACGTCCTGACTTTC. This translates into CASSTNSGANVLTF.

CDR3 in DNA: TGCGCCAGCAGCCCCTACGCCAGGGCTACTGGGGCCAACGTCCTGACTTTC. Translated: CASSPYARATGANVLTF. The V gene is TRBV4-1, the J gene TRBJ2-6, with D perhaps TRBD1 (5 bases). V lost 4 bases to trimming and J lost 2 bases, with 15 bases between them. This CDR3 spans 17 amino acids. The germline V gene has CDR1 MGHRA and CDR2 YSYEKL.